Below, 27 T cell receptor beta chains from the same sample are listed, as sequenced in a study of cytomegalovirus exposure and HLA in healthy donors (TCRdb year 2017). Libraries were prepared through the immunoSEQ multiplex PCR assay. For the multiplex PCR, a mixture combining 60 forward primers for TCR Vbeta segments and 13 reverse primers for TCR Jbeta segments was used. This is the immuneACCESS table as TCRdb keeps it, with only in-frame sequences that have V and J called. A part of the clones is gone; compared with another copy, unresolved V genes explain less than half, and the rest is unexplained. Recorded for this sample are 30,000 to 40,000 clones; about 72% of them occurred a single time. The leading ten clones occupy 6.5% of the sample. The sequencing input was PBMCs. The receptor set was obtained from a man aged 30-40 years in good health and CMV-seronegative.

The chain combines TRBV11-2 with TRBJ2-1; TRBD2 aligns across 8 bases. V lost 2 bases and J lost 2; bases outside the gene matches: 5. The CDR3 totals 16 residues. CDR1 is SGHAT and CDR2 is FQNNGV in the germline V gene. The CDR3 nucleotides read TGTGCCAGCAGCTTATCTAGCGGGTGGGCCTACAATGAGCAGTTCTTC. It yields the protein CASSLSSGWAYNEQFF.

The chain links TRBV18 to TRBJ2-5; the match to TRBD1 covers 9 bases. The germline V gene encodes CDR1 KGHSH and CDR2 LQKENI. The CDR3 has 15 amino acids. The ends lost 3 bases at V and 5 bases at J; junction bases unmatched: 7. CDR3 coding DNA: TGTGCCAGCTCACCTATAACAGGGGGCCGGGAGACCCAGTACTTC. Protein product: CASSPITGGRETQYF. Filled out from reference TRBV18 and TRBJ2-5, the complete variable domain reads NAGVMQNPRHLVRRRGQEARLRCSPMKGHSHVYWYRQLPEEGLKFMVYLQKENIIDESGMPKERFSAEFPKEGPSILRIQQVVRGDSAAYFCASSPITGGRETQYFGPGTRLLVL.

This clone was counted a few times. The chain couples TRBV5-1 to TRBJ2-2; 8 bases agree with TRBD2. Germline V gives CDR1 SGHRS, CDR2 YFSETQ. The CDR3 loop spans 14 amino acids. V was clipped by 4 bases and J by 4 bases; unmatched bases: 3. The CDR3 sequence: CASSLTSVTGELFF. The CDR3 DNA reads TGCGCCAGCAGCCTGACTAGCGTCACCGGGGAGCTGTTTTTT.

This clone was counted once. The chain employs TRBV10-2 and TRBJ1-1; weak D call: TRBD1 (5 bases). V was clipped by 3 bases and J by 7 bases, with 12 bases between them. There are 13 residues in the CDR3. CDR1 WSHSY and CDR2 SAAADI come from the germline V gene. The CDR3 here is CASSDGGYSEAFF. The CDR3 DNA reads as TGCGCCAGCAGTGACGGGGGGTATAGTGAAGCTTTCTTT.

The chain couples TRBV28 to TRBJ1-1; a weak D match, TRBD1 (5 bases). Germline CDR1 and CDR2: MDHEN and SYDVKM. Trimming stripped 5 bases from V and 8 bases from J, with 12 bases between. The CDR3 extends over 12 amino acids. This CDR3 is CASSRRQLEAFF. The DNA of the CDR3 is TGTGCCAGCAGTCGTCGACAGCTAGAAGCTTTCTTT. Variable domain in full (rest from reference TRBV28 and TRBJ1-1): DVKVTQSSRYLVKRTGEKVFLECVQDMDHENMFWYRQDPGLGLRLIYFSYDVKMKEKGDIPEGYSVSREKKERFSLILESASTNQTSMYLCASSRRQLEAFFGQGTRLTVV.

This clone appeared a single time. The chain has TRBV4-1 and TRBJ1-3, with 8 bases matching TRBD1. Unmatched junction bases numbered 5, after V lost 2 bases and J lost 5 bases. Germline assignment: CDR1 MGHRA and CDR2 YSYEKL. The CDR3 is 15 amino acids. CDR3 residues: CASSQPGQERNTIYF. Here the CDR3 DNA reads TGCGCCAGCAGCCAACCGGGACAGGAAAGAAACACCATATATTTT.

The table lists this clone with a count of one. V gene TRBV7-9 combines with J gene TRBJ2-1; maybe TRBD1 (6 bases). The germline gives CDR1 SEHNR, CDR2 FQNEAQ (reference sequence). The CDR3 has 14 residues. V lost 5 bases, J lost 5 bases, and 13 bases lay in between. The CDR3 is CASSKNTGNNEQFF. CDR3 coding DNA: TGTGCCAGCAGCAAAAATACAGGGAACAATGAGCAGTTCTTC.

The chain joins TRBV10-1 to TRBJ2-7; 7 bases align to TRBD1. V was pared by 0 bases and J by 6 bases, with 5 bases of the junction left unmatched. CDR3 size: 14 residues. Germline CDR1 WNHNN, CDR2 SYGVQD (reference sequence). The DNA for the CDR3 is TGCGCCAGCAGTGAGTCGACAGGGTCGGCCGAGCAGTACTTC. Translated, it gives CASSESTGSAEQYF.

This clone was seen more than once but under ten times. The chain uses TRBV11-2 and TRBJ1-2, with 11 bases lining up with TRBD1. The germline V gene has CDR1 SGHAT and CDR2 FQNNGV. With 5 bases clipped from V and 4 bases from J, the junction kept 6 bases outside the gene matches. The CDR3 is made up of 15 amino acids. Here the CDR3 reads CASSPRTGGRYGYTF. CDR3 DNA: TGTGCCAGCAGCCCCCGGACAGGGGGCCGCTATGGCTACACCTTC.

The chain joins TRBV7-6 to TRBJ1-1; D uncertain. This CDR3 has 13 residues. Germline CDR1 reads SGHVS; CDR2 reads FNYEAQ. V dropped 1 base and J dropped 1 base, with 4 bases sitting between them. CDR3 DNA sequence: TGTGCCAGCAGCTTAGGCAGGAACACTGAAGCTTTCTTT. Residues: CASSLGRNTEAFF.

This chain joins TRBV5-8 and TRBJ2-1; D might be TRBD1 (6 bases). This CDR3 contains 17 residues. V was clipped by 5 bases and J by 0 bases, with 18 bases between them. Germline CDR1 reads SGHTS; CDR2 reads YDEGEE. Here the CDR3 DNA reads TGTGCCAGCAGTCTGACCCGGGACACGAGCTCCTACAATGAGCAGTTCTTC. Its translation: CASSLTRDTSSYNEQFF.

V and J are TRBV10-2 and TRBJ1-1; TRBD1 agrees at 7 bases. After removal of 7 bases from V and 0 bases from J, the junction contained 8 bases not matched to a gene. Germline V gene sequence: CDR1 WSHSY, CDR2 SAAADI. The CDR3 is 15 amino acids. The CDR3: CASTKPGTVNTEAFF. Written as DNA, the CDR3 is TGCGCCAGCACAAAACCAGGGACAGTGAACACTGAAGCTTTCTTT.

This clone turned up a few times. The chain has TRBV15 and TRBJ1-5; D not resolved. CDR1 is LNHNV and CDR2 is YYDKDF in the germline V gene (reference sequence). The V end lost 0 bases, the J end lost 7 bases, and 10 bases lay between the germline ends. The CDR3 length is 14 residues. CDR3 DNA: TGTGCCACCAGCAGAGATCTTACGGGACAGCCCCAGCATTTT. Translating it yields CATSRDLTGQPQHF. Combining the CDR3 with reference TRBV15 and TRBJ1-5 gives the whole variable domain DAMVIQNPRYQVTQFGKPVTLSCSQTLNHNVMYWYQQKSSQAPKLLFHYYDKDFNNEADTPDNFQSRRPNTSFCFLDIRSPGLGDTAMYLCATSRDLTGQPQHFGDGTRLSIL.

The rearrangement uses TRBV6-5 and TRBJ2-7; TRBD1 aligns across 7 bases. Looked up from germline, CDR1 is MNHEY and CDR2 is SVGAGI. The CDR3 covers 12 residues. V shed 8 bases, J shed 0 bases, and the junction held 1 base outside the gene matches. The CDR3 DNA is TGTGCCAGCCGGGACAGCTCCTACGAGCAGTACTTC. Translating it yields CASRDSSYEQYF.

The CDR3 here is CAISESREKIYF. CDR3 nucleotides: TGTGCCATCAGTGAGTCGAGGGAGAAAATATACTTC. V usage is TRBV10-3 and J usage is TRBJ2-7; maybe TRBD2 (5 bases). This CDR3 contains 12 residues. Trimming cost V 0 bases and J 13 bases, with 13 bases left between them. The germline V gene has CDR1 ENHRY and CDR2 SYGVKD.

This clone has only one observation. This rearrangement joins TRBV7-9 to TRBJ2-3, with unresolved D. From germline, CDR1 is SEHNR and CDR2 FQNEAQ (reference sequence). This CDR3 is 15 amino acids long. V was clipped by 3 bases and J by 2 bases, with 12 bases between them. CDR3 sequence: CASSFGTPITDTQYF. The CDR3 nucleotides read TGTGCCAGCAGCTTTGGTACTCCGATCACAGATACGCAGTATTTT.

This clone occurred a few times. The J gene is TRBJ1-3, the V gene TRBV28, with 7 bases lining up with TRBD1. Germline V gene data show CDR1 as MDHEN and CDR2 as SYDVKM. CDR3 size: 14 residues. V lost 3 bases, J lost 2 bases, and 1 base stayed unmatched. CDR3 sequence (DNA): TGTGCCAGCAGTTTGACAGGGACTGGAAACACCATATATTTT. It yields the protein CASSLTGTGNTIYF.

In its sample, this clone was seen a few times. The chain links TRBV28 to TRBJ1-4; TRBD1 matches 7 bases. V dropped 2 bases and J dropped 5; count of bases not matched to a gene: 2. The CDR3 extends over 14 amino acids. Germline V CDR1 and CDR2: MDHEN, SYDVKM. CDR3 sequence reads: CASSLTGENEKLFF. CDR3 in DNA: TGTGCCAGCAGTTTAACAGGGGAGAATGAAAAACTGTTTTTT.

In its sample, this clone was seen a few times. The chain has TRBV5-1 and TRBJ1-3; 11 bases align to TRBD1. This CDR3 comprises 15 residues. The V and J ends lost 4 bases and 2 bases, in that order; junction bases with no gene match: 2. Germline CDR1 is SGHRS and CDR2 is YFSETQ. The CDR3 spells CASSQDRGPGNTIYF. Written as DNA, the CDR3 is TGCGCCAGCAGCCAGGACAGGGGGCCTGGAAACACCATATATTTT.

The rearrangement uses TRBV6-5 and TRBJ2-5, with 9 nucleotides matching TRBD1. In germline, CDR1 is MNHEY, CDR2 SVGAGI. V was pared by 5 bases and J by 7 bases, with 11 bases of the junction left unmatched. This CDR3 is built from 15 residues. The CDR3 loop is CASSTGTGIVATQYF. CDR3 DNA: TGTGCCAGCAGTACCGGGACAGGGATCGTGGCGACCCAGTACTTC.

This chain uses TRBV19 with TRBJ2-2; D uncertain. Per the germline V gene, CDR1 is LNHDA and CDR2 is SQIVND (reference sequence). This CDR3 has 12 amino acids. V dropped 5 bases and J dropped 6 bases, with 7 bases sitting between them. CDR3: CASSPRAGELFF. DNA of the CDR3: TGTGCCAGTAGTCCCCGCGCCGGGGAGCTGTTTTTT. The full variable domain, its missing parts supplied by reference TRBV19 and TRBJ2-2, is DGGITQSPKYLFRKEGQNVTLSCEQNLNHDAMYWYRQDPGQGLRLIYYSQIVNDFQKGDIAEGYSVSREKKESFPLTVTSAQKNPTAFYLCASSPRAGELFFGEGSRLTVL.

The rearrangement joins TRBV18 to TRBJ1-2; D remains ambiguous. CDR1 and CDR2 (germline): KGHSH, LQKENI. Trimming removed 6 bases from V and 2 bases from J, with 10 bases in between. This CDR3 comprises 13 residues. For the CDR3, the DNA is TGTGCCAGCTCCCCGTCCCTAAACTATGGCTACACCTTC. Its protein is CASSPSLNYGYTF.

V usage is TRBV28 and J usage is TRBJ1-5, with D tentatively TRBD1 (6 bases). Trimming cost V 5 bases and J 3 bases, with 11 bases left between them. The CDR3 runs to 14 residues. Looked up from germline, CDR1 is MDHEN and CDR2 is SYDVKM. The CDR3 DNA is TGTGCCAGCAGTCGGGACATTGACAATCAGCCCCAGCATTTT. As protein: CASSRDIDNQPQHF. The complete variable domain, with remaining parts taken from reference TRBV28 and TRBJ1-5, reads DVKVTQSSRYLVKRTGEKVFLECVQDMDHENMFWYRQDPGLGLRLIYFSYDVKMKEKGDIPEGYSVSREKKERFSLILESASTNQTSMYLCASSRDIDNQPQHFGDGTRLSIL.

This chain uses TRBV29-1 with TRBJ2-7, with D maybe TRBD1 (6 bases). Looked up from germline, CDR1 is SQVTM and CDR2 is ANQGSEA. V was cut by 7 bases and J by 2 bases, with 15 bases left in between. The CDR3 consists of 13 residues. CDR3 sequence: CSAERDNTYEQYF. The DNA of the CDR3 is TGCAGCGCTGAGAGGGACAATACCTACGAGCAGTACTTC.

The chain has TRBV7-6 and TRBJ2-5, with unresolved D. The germline V gene encodes CDR1 SGHVS and CDR2 FNYEAQ. The CDR3 consists of 12 residues. Trimming left V 5 bases short and J 9 bases short, with 13 bases between. Here the CDR3 DNA reads TGTGCCAGCAGCCCGACCCCCGGAGCCCAGTACTTC. This codes for CASSPTPGAQYF.

The chain is built from TRBV19 and TRBJ1-2; D unclear. CDR3 length equals 15 residues. Trimming removed 4 bases at V and 8 bases at J, with 20 bases between. Looked up from germline, CDR1 is LNHDA and CDR2 is SQIVND (reference sequence). CDR3 in amino acids: CASSKRDTDPRGYTF. The DNA of the CDR3 is TGTGCCAGTAGTAAGAGGGATACGGACCCTAGGGGCTACACCTTC. The full variable domain, in which reference TRBV19 and TRBJ1-2 provide the parts outside the CDR3, is DGGITQSPKYLFRKEGQNVTLSCEQNLNHDAMYWYRQDPGQGLRLIYYSQIVNDFQKGDIAEGYSVSREKKESFPLTVTSAQKNPTAFYLCASSKRDTDPRGYTFGSGTRLTVV.

This clone was observed once. The rearrangement uses TRBV10-3 and TRBJ1-2; D not certain. The germline V gene has CDR1 ENHRY and CDR2 SYGVKD. V was pared by 10 bases and J by 1 base, with 19 bases between. The CDR3 length is 15 residues. The CDR3 nucleotides read TGTGCCACCTCGACCCCTATGGAGGTTAACTATGGCTACACCTTC. Amino acids: CATSTPMEVNYGYTF.